Shown below are 29 T cell receptor beta chains from a single sample sequenced in a study of OX40 agonist ivuxolimab in advanced cancers. The table came from immunoSEQ multiplex PCR; TCRdb's copy has only in-frame clones and leaves some out. Here the sample spans just under 65,000 clones, around four fifths being singletons. The sample here was CD4+ or CD8+ T cells sorted from blood, taken in a trial of the OX40 agonist ivuxolimab. These receptors all come from an adult with an advanced solid tumor such as melanoma, head and neck, liver or kidney cancer.

The chain has TRBV19 and TRBJ2-5; 9 bases map to TRBD1. Trimming removed 4 bases from V and 5 bases from J; junction bases left unmatched: 5. Germline V lookup: CDR1 LNHDA, CDR2 SQIVND (reference sequence). The CDR3 runs 14 residues. For the CDR3, the DNA is TGTGCCAGTAGTACGGGACAGGGAGGGGAGACCCAGTACTTC. Its protein is CASSTGQGGETQYF.

The chain joins TRBV5-1 to TRBJ2-7, with D possibly being TRBD1 or TRBD2 (6 bases each). The CDR3 contains 15 residues. In germline, CDR1 is SGHRS, CDR2 YFSETQ. Deletions cut 1 base from V and 5 bases from J, with 16 bases between. The CDR3, as DNA: TGCGCCAGCAGCTTGTCGGGGGCCCGAAGTCACGAGCAGTACTTC. As protein: CASSLSGARSHEQYF.

The V gene is TRBV7-2, the J gene TRBJ2-1; 7 bases are a match to TRBD2. Germline CDR1 reads SGHTA; CDR2 reads FQGNSA. CDR3 length equals 14 residues. Germline trimming cut 3 bases from V and 3 bases from J; bases unmatched to any gene: 2. DNA of the CDR3: TGTGCCAGCAGCTTCGGGGGGATCTACAATGAGCAGTTCTTC. Translated, it gives CASSFGGIYNEQFF.

The J gene is TRBJ2-1, the V gene TRBV29-1, with 9 bases aligning to TRBD1. This CDR3 spans 15 amino acids. J gave up 1 base and V 6 bases, and 7 bases lay outside the gene matches. Germline CDR1 is SQVTM and CDR2 is ANQGSEA. The DNA for the CDR3 is TGCAGCGTCCAGGGACAGGGATGGTCCTACAATGAGCAGTTCTTC. This translates into CSVQGQGWSYNEQFF.

V gene TRBV5-1 combines with J gene TRBJ2-5; the match to TRBD2 covers 10 bases. The CDR3 spans 16 residues. V lost 2 bases and J lost 1; bases outside the gene matches: 5. CDR1 is SGHRS, CDR2 YFSETQ, per germline. The CDR3 loop is CASSLGPSGGQETQYF. Written as DNA, the CDR3 is TGCGCCAGCAGCTTAGGCCCTAGCGGGGGCCAAGAGACCCAGTACTTC.

For the CDR3, the DNA is TGTGCCAGCAGTTTACAGCCCACCTACGAGCAGTACTTC. This sequence encodes CASSLQPTYEQYF. The chain is built from TRBV27 and TRBJ2-7, with D hard to call. Germline CDR1 is MNHEY and CDR2 is SMNVEV (reference sequence). CDR3 size: 13 residues. Deletions cut 2 bases from V and 2 bases from J, with 7 bases between.

The chain links TRBV30 to TRBJ1-2, with D unclear. Germline values: CDR1 GTSNPN, CDR2 SVGIG (reference sequence). CDR3 length equals 13 residues. V was pared by 4 bases and J by 2 bases, with 11 bases between. The CDR3 loop reads CAWNLDPNYGYTF. The DNA for the CDR3 is TGTGCCTGGAACCTGGATCCGAACTATGGCTACACCTTC.

This chain links TRBV29-1 with TRBJ2-5; no clear D gene. Trimming pared 0 bases from V and 1 base from J, leaving 3 bases between. The CDR3 is made up of 12 amino acids. The germline CDR1 and CDR2 sequences are SQVTM and ANQGSEA. DNA for the CDR3: TGCAGCGTTGAAGATTTCCAAGAGACCCAGTACTTC. Protein: CSVEDFQETQYF. The complete variable domain, with remaining parts taken from reference TRBV29-1 and TRBJ2-5, reads SAVISQKPSRDICQRGTSLTIQCQVDSQVTMMFWYRQQPGQSLTLIATANQGSEATYESGFVIDKFPISRPNLTFSTLTVSNMSPEDSSIYLCSVEDFQETQYFGPGTRLLVL.

The J gene is TRBJ2-3, the V gene TRBV29-1, with D hard to call. CDR1 is SQVTM, CDR2 ANQGSEA, per germline. The CDR3 has 14 residues. With 5 bases removed from V and 1 base from J, the gap between germline ends came to 13 bases. The CDR3 DNA sequence: TGCAGCGTTATTGACGGACGCCGCACAGATACGCAGTATTTT. The encoded protein is CSVIDGRRTDTQYF.

The chain has TRBV2 and TRBJ2-1, with unresolved D. The CDR3 length is 13 residues. CDR1 and CDR2 (germline): SNHLY, FYNNEI. Trimming took off 6 bases at V and 2 bases at J, with 8 bases between the two ends. CDR3 bases: TGTGCCAGCAGCCCTATTACCTACAATGAGCAGTTCTTC. It yields the protein CASSPITYNEQFF.

This rearrangement joins TRBV19 to TRBJ2-1, with 10 bases that match TRBD2. Germline assignment: CDR1 LNHDA and CDR2 SQIVND (reference sequence). This CDR3 comprises 17 residues. V dropped 5 bases and J dropped 4; count of bases not matched to a gene: 11. This CDR3 is CASSPNLAGDSYNEQFF. The CDR3 DNA follows: TGTGCCAGTAGTCCTAACCTAGCGGGAGATTCATACAATGAGCAGTTCTTC.

In its sample, this clone was seen a few times. The V and J genes are TRBV19 and TRBJ1-5, with TRBD1 as a possible D gene (6 bases). Per germline, CDR1 LNHDA and CDR2 SQIVND (reference sequence). Trimming cost V 11 bases and J 2 bases, with 19 bases left between them. The CDR3 has 15 amino acids. CDR3 in amino acids: CALGGAGEGNQPQHF. DNA for the CDR3: TGTGCCTTAGGGGGGGCCGGGGAGGGCAATCAGCCCCAGCATTTT. Full variable domain (rest looked up from reference TRBV19 and TRBJ1-5): DGGITQSPKYLFRKEGQNVTLSCEQNLNHDAMYWYRQDPGQGLRLIYYSQIVNDFQKGDIAEGYSVSREKKESFPLTVTSAQKNPTAFYLCALGGAGEGNQPQHFGDGTRLSIL.

The chain joins TRBV11-1 to TRBJ2-1; possible D gene TRBD1, 6 bases. The CDR3 spans 15 residues. Germline V lookup: CDR1 SGHAT, CDR2 FQDESV (reference sequence). Trimming took 5 bases from V and 0 from J, leaving 11 bases between them. CDR3 sequence (DNA): TGTGCCAGCAGCACAGGGTGGAGCTCCTACAATGAGCAGTTCTTC. Translation: CASSTGWSSYNEQFF.

The chain recombines TRBV5-4 with TRBJ1-2; 8 bases map to TRBD1. The junction had 12 bases not matched to a gene; V was cut back by 4 bases and J by 7 bases. The CDR3 covers 15 residues. Per germline, CDR1 SGHNT and CDR2 YYREEE (reference sequence). The CDR3 nucleotides are TGTGCCAGCAGCGAAAGTGACAGGGGACTGAGTGGCTACACCTTC. This gives the protein CASSESDRGLSGYTF.

This sequence joins TRBV7-2 and TRBJ2-2, with D uncertain. CDR3 length equals 15 residues. V gave up 2 bases and J gave up 2 bases, with 9 bases separating them. The germline V gene has CDR1 SGHTA and CDR2 FQGNSA. The DNA for the CDR3 is TGTGCCAGCAGCTTATTAACTGGTAACACCGGGGAGCTGTTTTTT. Its protein product is CASSLLTGNTGELFF.

The gene calls are TRBV30 and TRBJ1-1, with 7 bases that match TRBD1. CDR1 and CDR2 from the germline V gene are GTSNPN and SVGIG (reference sequence). Trimming took 0 bases from V and 1 from J; bases not matched to a gene: 8. This CDR3 region has 16 residues. Here the CDR3 reads CAWSVYPRTGNTEAFF. The DNA for the CDR3 is TGTGCCTGGAGTGTATATCCTCGGACAGGGAACACTGAAGCTTTCTTT.

This clone showed up many times. V usage is TRBV6-5 and J usage is TRBJ2-1; 11 bases are shared with TRBD2. Germline V lookup: CDR1 MNHEY, CDR2 SVGAGI. Germline trimming cut 2 bases from V and 6 bases from J; bases unmatched to any gene: 6. The CDR3 spans 16 residues. CDR3 residues: CASSYSVAGGGNEQFF. The DNA of the CDR3 is TGTGCCAGCAGTTACAGTGTAGCGGGGGGGGGCAATGAGCAGTTCTTC.

The chain employs TRBV7-9 and TRBJ2-7; 8 nucleotides line up with TRBD1. Germline CDR1 SEHNR, CDR2 FQNEAQ (reference sequence). CDR3 size: 14 residues. The ends lost 3 bases at V and 5 bases at J; junction bases unmatched: 6. CDR3 amino acids: CASSFLTGANEQYF. The CDR3 DNA reads as TGTGCCAGCAGCTTCCTGACAGGGGCCAACGAGCAGTACTTC.

V gene TRBV18 combines with J gene TRBJ2-7; 8 nucleotides line up with TRBD1. CDR1 is KGHSH, CDR2 LQKENI, per germline. V trimming: 2 bases; J trimming: 5 bases; junction bases outside the gene matches: 2. The CDR3 has 13 amino acids. The CDR3 DNA reads TGTGCCAGCTCACCAGGACAGGGTAACGAGCAGTACTTC. Translated: CASSPGQGNEQYF.

The rearrangement joins TRBV18 to TRBJ2-1; D perhaps matches TRBD1 (6 bases). V was pared by 1 base and J by 9 bases, with 16 bases between. The CDR3 extends over 15 amino acids. Germline CDR1 is KGHSH and CDR2 is LQKENI. CDR3 nucleotides: TGTGCCAGCTCACCACTCACAGGGTCGTTCGCTGAGCAGTTCTTC. It yields the protein CASSPLTGSFAEQFF.

The V gene is TRBV5-1, the J gene TRBJ2-1, with TRBD2 matching 10 bases. Losses at the gene ends were 3 bases for V and 9 bases for J; bases not matched to a gene: 15. CDR1 and CDR2 from the germline V gene are SGHRS and YFSETQ. The CDR3 runs 17 residues. As DNA, the CDR3 is TGCGCCAGCAGCTGGACTAGCGGCCGGGGGCTGGGCGGTGAGCAGTTCTTC. This gives the protein CASSWTSGRGLGGEQFF. Full variable domain (remainder filled in from reference TRBV5-1 and TRBJ2-1): KAGVTQTPRYLIKTRGQQVTLSCSPISGHRSVSWYQQTPGQGLQFLFEYFSETQRNKGNFPGRFSGRQFSNSRSEMNVSTLELGDSALYLCASSWTSGRGLGGEQFFGPGTRLTVL.

The chain employs TRBV7-3 and TRBJ2-5; D perhaps matches TRBD1 (6 bases). From germline, CDR1 is SGHTA and CDR2 FQGTGA. The length of the CDR3 is 13 residues. Trimming removed 5 bases from V and 0 bases from J, with 7 bases in between. The CDR3 sequence: CASSRTDQETQYF. The DNA for the CDR3 is TGTGCCAGCAGCCGGACAGACCAAGAGACCCAGTACTTC.

The genes are TRBV7-2 and TRBJ1-4, with no clear D. CDR3 size: 13 residues. The germline V and J ends were trimmed by 5 bases and 6 bases, with 10 bases remaining between them. Germline loops: CDR1 SGHTA, CDR2 FQGNSA. The CDR3 coding sequence is TGTGCCAGCAGCGCGGGCCAAGATGAAAAACTGTTTTTT. It is translated as CASSAGQDEKLFF.

This chain connects TRBV5-6 to TRBJ2-2; TRBD1 matches at 7 bases. The V gene's germline CDR1 is SGHDT and CDR2 YYEEEE. Losses at the gene ends were 4 bases for V and 1 base for J; bases not matched to a gene: 7. The CDR3 is 16 residues long. The chain's CDR3 is CASSLRRTGNTGELFF. CDR3 sequence (DNA): TGTGCCAGCAGCCTACGAAGGACAGGGAACACCGGGGAGCTGTTTTTT.

V and J are TRBV7-2 and TRBJ2-1, with D perhaps matching TRBD2 (6 bases). This CDR3 has 16 amino acids. CDR1 is SGHTA and CDR2 is FQGNSA in the germline V gene. V lost 7 bases to trimming and J lost 2 bases, with 18 bases between them. The CDR3 coding sequence is TGTGCCAGCATCCTGGGGCTGGCGGGGACCTACAATGAGCAGTTCTTC. This translates into CASILGLAGTYNEQFF. The full variable domain, in which reference TRBV7-2 and TRBJ2-1 provide the parts outside the CDR3, is GAGVSQSPSNKVTEKGKDVELRCDPISGHTALYWYRQSLGQGLEFLIYFQGNSAPDKSGLPSDRFSAERTGGSVSTLTIQRTQQEDSAVYLCASILGLAGTYNEQFFGPGTRLTVL.

V gene TRBV10-3 combines with J gene TRBJ1-6; a possible D gene is TRBD1 (6 bases). V was trimmed by 10 bases and J by 5 bases, leaving 15 bases between them. The CDR3 is 14 residues long. Per the germline V gene, CDR1 is ENHRY and CDR2 is SYGVKD. The CDR3 spells CATQTGYDNSPLHF. In nucleotides, the CDR3 is TGTGCCACCCAAACAGGGTACGATAATTCACCCCTCCACTTT.

The gene calls are TRBV28 and TRBJ2-7; D uncertain. V was clipped by 7 bases and J by 0 bases, with 13 bases between them. Germline V gene lookup returns CDR1 MDHEN and CDR2 SYDVKM. The CDR3 extends over 14 amino acids. DNA of the CDR3: TGTGCCAGCAACATAGGCGACCCCTCCTACGAGCAGTACTTC. Translation gives CASNIGDPSYEQYF.

V is TRBV11-2 and J is TRBJ1-1; 7 bases map to TRBD1. In germline, CDR1 is SGHAT, CDR2 FQNNGV. V shed 5 bases, J shed 1 base, and the junction held 7 bases outside the gene matches. This CDR3 is built from 15 residues. The CDR3 loop is CASSTPGTENTEAFF. The CDR3 nucleotides read TGTGCCAGCAGCACTCCCGGGACAGAGAACACTGAAGCTTTCTTT.

The J gene is TRBJ1-4, the V gene TRBV6-6; D ambiguous. V lost 7 bases and J 0 bases, leaving 12 bases between the germline ends. The CDR3 sequence is 15 residues long. Germline assignment: CDR1 MNHNY and CDR2 SVGAGI (reference sequence). The CDR3 spells CASTPVRPTNEKLFF. CDR3 in DNA: TGTGCCAGCACCCCAGTGAGGCCAACTAATGAAAAACTGTTTTTT.